The T cell receptor (beta chain) described here comes from a study of identical twins. Each CDR3 protein gets one entry after TCRdb re-called the 5' RACE reads with MiXCR. The sample contains about 240,000 distinct CDR3 sequences, more than 9.5% of which appear only once. The CDR3 length is 15 residues. The J segment lost 7 bases and the V segment lost 3 bases, leaving 7 bases of the junction unmatched. Germline V gene sequence: CDR1 SGHAT, CDR2 FQNNGV. The same data also went into a second study, on yellow fever vaccine responses in identical twins.

This sequence joins TRBV11-2 and TRBJ2-1; 9 bases align to TRBD1. Material: memory (CD45RO+) T cells sorted from blood. The receptor comes from a young woman in good health. The CDR3 DNA reads as TGTGCCAGCAGCTTGACGGGACAGGGATGGAATGAGCAGTTCTTC. Protein product: CASSLTGQGWNEQFF.